This TCR beta chain was retrieved from a study of cytomegalovirus exposure and HLA in healthy donors. The junction had 5 bases not matched to a gene; V was cut back by 4 bases and J by 5 bases. The V gene's germline CDR1 is LGHNA and CDR2 YSLEER. The CDR3 spans 15 residues. Both 60 Vbeta primers and 13 Jbeta primers went into the PCR. Clones were read by immunoSEQ multiplex PCR, and TCRdb kept only the in-frame ones, dropping some. This sample has fewer than 150,000 clones, with 80% found just once. A word on this clone: Its antigen is as yet unknown.

Points from the study as a whole: There were some public TCRs occurring in many donors, but most TCR sequences were rare.

This TCR was recovered from a man aged 30 to 45 in good health and CMV-seronegative. This rearrangement joins TRBV4-3 to TRBJ2-2; TRBD2 matches at 9 bases. Sequenced sample: PBMCs. CDR3: CASSLTAGGTGELFF. In DNA form, the CDR3 reads TGCGCCAGCAGCCTAACCGCGGGAGGGACCGGGGAGCTGTTTTTT.